This T cell receptor (beta chain) was documented in a study of regulatory T cells in long-lasting Graves disease. CDR3 length equals 16 residues. The germline CDR1 and CDR2 sequences are SGHTA and FQGNSA. Trimming cost V 1 base and J 6 bases; bases outside gene matches: 10. This clonotype came up a few times. Regarding time point: persistent/refractory GD, antithyroid drugs over 5 years with positive TRAb. PBMC-derived RNA was used for the TCR library. Library construction for TCR beta used iRepertoire HTBI primers and Arm-PCR of CDR3 regions. In TCRdb, the multiplex PCR reads were re-called with MiXCR into one record per CDR3 protein. Counted here are roughly 470,000 distinct CDR3 sequences, less than 25% occurring once; the ten biggest clones make up over 7.5%.

The sample consisted of peripheral blood mononuclear cells (PBMCs), taken when the disease was refractory, from a patient treated with antithyroid drugs. The chain recombines TRBV7-2 with TRBJ2-5, with 8 bases matching TRBD1. The TCR originated in a female donor with Graves disease. CDR3 region: CASSLVATGEKKTQYF. The CDR3, as DNA: TGTGCCAGCAGCTTAGTAGCGACAGGGGAGAAAAAGACCCAGTACTTC.